This T cell receptor (beta chain) is from a study of regulatory T cells. Notes on the study in general: Hydrophobic residues at CDR3 positions 6 and 7 were enriched in conventional CD4+ T cells of CD3G-deficient patients. Skewed V and J usage and few unique V-J pairs marked patient repertoires, most in Tregs.

A couple of CD3G-deficient patients had more severe autoimmunity; all had some. This clone was found a few times. The antigen remains unidentified. Amplification used 52 TRBV primers and 13 TRBJ primers. Sequenced by immunoSEQ multiplex PCR; TCRdb stores in-frame clones only, minus some. This table has tens of thousands of clones, 80% to 95% appearing once. This TCR was recovered from a person between 18 and 35 years old with CD3G deficiency. Sequenced material: conventional CD4+ T cells sorted from blood.

The CDR3 region is CASTRQGGTDTQYF. The CDR3 bases are TGTGCCAGCACGCGACAGGGAGGAACAGATACGCAGTATTTT. This chain uses TRBV6-5 with TRBJ2-3, with D possibly matching TRBD1 (7 bases). Germline V CDR1 and CDR2: MNHEY, SVGAGI. Trimming cost V 7 bases and J 3 bases, with 14 bases left between them. This CDR3 comprises 14 residues.